The source of this T cell receptor (beta chain) is a study of OX40 agonist ivuxolimab in advanced cancers. Turning to this clone: Antigen unknown.

TCRdb's copy holds only in-frame clones and misses some; the assay was immunoSEQ multiplex PCR. The table lists around 15,000 clones, around 84% of them singletons. Whole-study findings and limits: Researchers report that CD8+ T cells had, on average, more expanded clones than CD4+. Low clonal expansion, among the lowest seen, marked partial responders at 0.1-3.0 mg/kg.

The CDR3 covers 13 residues. Germline assignment: CDR1 SGHTA and CDR2 FQGTGA. V shed 2 bases and J shed 3 bases, with 8 bases lying between them. The receptor comes from an adult with an advanced solid tumor such as melanoma, head and neck, liver or kidney cancer. This chain uses TRBV7-3 with TRBJ2-7, with D uncertain. The sequences come from CD4+ or CD8+ T cells sorted from blood, collected in a trial of the OX40 agonist ivuxolimab. The CDR3 protein is CASSLAVYYEQYF. CDR3 nucleotide sequence: TGTGCCAGCAGCTTAGCGGTGTACTACGAGCAGTACTTC. The complete variable domain, with remaining parts taken from reference TRBV7-3 and TRBJ2-7, reads GAGVSQTPSNKVTEKGKYVELRCDPISGHTALYWYRQSLGQGPEFLIYFQGTGAADDSGLPNDRFFAVRPEGSVSTLKIQRTERGDSAVYLCASSLAVYYEQYFGPGTRLTVT.